This is a list of T cell receptor beta chains from one sample in a study of blood T cell repertoires in COVID-19. Data came from immunoSEQ multiplex PCR; TCRdb stores just in-frame clones and leaves some out. The repertoire includes fewer than 200,000 clones, approximately 84% of them detected once, and approximately 2.6% sits in the top ten. Sequencing was carried out using peripheral blood. These receptors were taken from a woman older than 75 with COVID-19, enrolled during active disease. CDR3s leave out the opening cysteine and the closing phenylalanine or tryptophan. D genes are given only for firm matches.

v_call,d_call,j_call,cdr3_aa
TRBV2,NA,TRBJ1-2,ASSRVGYGYT
TRBV2,NA,TRBJ2-5,ASSAGEETQY
TRBV30,TRBD1,TRBJ1-3,AWSGTGGNTIY
TRBV28,NA,TRBJ2-7,ASRIQGYEQY
TRBV28,NA,TRBJ1-2,ASSLNGGYT
TRBV5-6,NA,TRBJ1-4,ASSQGQFREKLF
TRBV18,NA,TRBJ1-5,ASSPPAQGFQPQH
TRBV5-1,NA,TRBJ1-1,ASSLAGQGNTEAF
TRBV7-9,TRBD2,TRBJ2-4,ASSFGLAGEKNIQY
TRBV30,NA,TRBJ2-6,AWSVWGHLSSGANVLT
TRBV20-1,NA,TRBJ2-6,SASGGAGANVLT
TRBV7-3,NA,TRBJ1-5,ASSLQGYSNQPQH
TRBV19,NA,TRBJ2-1,ASSISREQGDEQF
TRBV5-1,TRBD1,TRBJ1-2,ASSLGQGAGGYT
TRBV27,NA,TRBJ2-3,ASSLLSFLRGGTDTQY
TRBV10-3,NA,TRBJ1-4,AISGGEKLF
TRBV6-2/TRBV6-3,NA,TRBJ2-7,ASSHSGHRYEQY
TRBV18,TRBD2,TRBJ2-1,ASSPLQSGLAGDNEQF
TRBV5-1,NA,TRBJ1-5,ASSLPDSKNQPQH
TRBV4-2,TRBD2,TRBJ2-1,ASSPRASGRADEQF
TRBV7-3,TRBD2,TRBJ2-3,ASRPIAGGSDTQY
TRBV29-1,NA,TRBJ2-3,SVREVSDTQY
TRBV5-6,NA,TRBJ1-2,ASSLEGGAELASYGYT
TRBV5-3,TRBD1,TRBJ1-5,ARSLVFLGDVGQISNQPQH
TRBV3-1/TRBV3-2,TRBD2,TRBJ2-7,ASSQGMAGGHEQY
TRBV5-1,NA,TRBJ2-7,ASSRDSRGYEQY
TRBV5-4,NA,TRBJ2-1,ASSLSHYEQF
TRBV9,TRBD2,TRBJ2-1,ASSALAGSSYNEQF
TRBV20-1,TRBD1,TRBJ1-5,SASRTGGPQH
TRBV19,NA,TRBJ2-1,ASKKGSASLYNEQF
TRBV3-1/TRBV3-2,TRBD1,TRBJ1-2,ASSQHPGTGPHGYT
TRBV7-3,TRBD2,TRBJ2-7,ASSWGLAGDEQY
TRBV19,TRBD1,TRBJ2-2,ASSLSGGTEHRGAF
TRBV30,TRBD1,TRBJ2-5,ACHGQGASSETQY
TRBV11-2,TRBD1,TRBJ1-4,ASSFGQGGFNEKLF
TRBV29-1,NA,TRBJ2-3,SVDGPKQSLGDTQY
TRBV27,NA,TRBJ1-1,ASSFPSETGSPEAF
TRBV5-1,NA,TRBJ2-2,ASSLVDSGELF
TRBV27,TRBD2,TRBJ2-5,ASSLVWAGGAQETQY
TRBV5-6,NA,TRBJ1-5,ASSSSGAAQH
TRBV11-2,TRBD2,TRBJ2-7,ASSLRTSGTGEQY
TRBV2,TRBD1,TRBJ1-3,ASRETGELNTIY
TRBV7-6,NA,TRBJ2-1,ASTGMEGPRNEQF
TRBV11-2,NA,TRBJ2-7,ASSVDRGYEQY
TRBV2,NA,TRBJ1-5,ASSEETAPYSNQPQH